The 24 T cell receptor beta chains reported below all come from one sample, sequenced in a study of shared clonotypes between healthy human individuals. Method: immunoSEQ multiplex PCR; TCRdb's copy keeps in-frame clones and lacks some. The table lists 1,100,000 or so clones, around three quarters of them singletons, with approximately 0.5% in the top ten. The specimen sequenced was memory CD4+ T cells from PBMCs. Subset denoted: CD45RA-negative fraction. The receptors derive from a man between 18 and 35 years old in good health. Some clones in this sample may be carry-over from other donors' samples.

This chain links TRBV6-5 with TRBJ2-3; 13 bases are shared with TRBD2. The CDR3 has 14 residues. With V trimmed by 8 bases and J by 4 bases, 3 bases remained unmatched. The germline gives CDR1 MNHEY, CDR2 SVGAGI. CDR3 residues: CASWTSGSPDTQYF. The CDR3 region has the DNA TGTGCCAGCTGGACTAGCGGGAGTCCAGATACGCAGTATTTT.

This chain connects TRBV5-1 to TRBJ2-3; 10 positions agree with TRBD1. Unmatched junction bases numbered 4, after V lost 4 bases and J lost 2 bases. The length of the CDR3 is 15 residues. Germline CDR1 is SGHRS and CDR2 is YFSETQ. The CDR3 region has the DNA TGCGCCAGCAGCGGGACAGGGGATAACACAGATACGCAGTATTTT. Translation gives CASSGTGDNTDTQYF.

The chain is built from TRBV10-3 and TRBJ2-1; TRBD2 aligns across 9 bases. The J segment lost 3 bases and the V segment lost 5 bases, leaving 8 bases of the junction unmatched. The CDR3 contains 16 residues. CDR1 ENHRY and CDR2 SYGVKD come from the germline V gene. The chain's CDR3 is CAISSLAGARYNEQFF. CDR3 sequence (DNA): TGTGCCATCAGTTCATTAGCGGGAGCACGCTACAATGAGCAGTTCTTC.

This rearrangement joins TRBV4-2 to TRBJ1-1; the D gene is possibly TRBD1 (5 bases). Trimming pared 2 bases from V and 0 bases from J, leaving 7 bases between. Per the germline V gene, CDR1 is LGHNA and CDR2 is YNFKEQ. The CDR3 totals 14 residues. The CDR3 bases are TGTGCCAGCAGCCAACTGACAGTGAACACTGAAGCTTTCTTT. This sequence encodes CASSQLTVNTEAFF.

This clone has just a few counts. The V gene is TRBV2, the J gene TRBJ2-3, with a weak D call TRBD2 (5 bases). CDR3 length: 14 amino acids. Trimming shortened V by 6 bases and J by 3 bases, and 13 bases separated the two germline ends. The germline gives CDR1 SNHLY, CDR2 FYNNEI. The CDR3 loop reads CASRDASGTDTQYF. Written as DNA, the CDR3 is TGTGCCAGCAGGGACGCCAGCGGAACAGATACGCAGTATTTT.

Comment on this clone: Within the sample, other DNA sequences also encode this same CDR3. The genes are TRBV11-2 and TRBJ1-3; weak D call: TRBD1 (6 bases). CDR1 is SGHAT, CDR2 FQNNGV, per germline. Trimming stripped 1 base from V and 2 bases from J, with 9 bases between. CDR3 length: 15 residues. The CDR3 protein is CASSLVGGTGNTIYF. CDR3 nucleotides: TGTGCCAGCAGCTTAGTGGGGGGCACTGGAAACACCATATATTTT.

The CDR3 here is CATSRDRGGRTDTQYF. DNA of the CDR3: TGTGCCACCAGCAGAGATCGGGGGGGGCGCACAGATACGCAGTATTTT. The chain links TRBV15 to TRBJ2-3; 8 nucleotides match TRBD2. CDR3 size: 16 residues. Per germline, CDR1 LNHNV and CDR2 YYDKDF (reference sequence). V lost 0 bases to trimming and J lost 1 base; unmatched junction nucleotides: 3.

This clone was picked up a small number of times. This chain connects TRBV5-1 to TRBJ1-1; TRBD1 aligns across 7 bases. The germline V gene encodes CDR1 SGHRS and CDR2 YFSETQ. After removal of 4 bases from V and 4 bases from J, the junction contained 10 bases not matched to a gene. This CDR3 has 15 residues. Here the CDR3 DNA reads TGCGCCAGCAGCCCAGGACAGGTACGGGGCACTGAAGCTTTCTTT. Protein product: CASSPGQVRGTEAFF. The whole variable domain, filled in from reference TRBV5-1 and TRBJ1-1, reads KAGVTQTPRYLIKTRGQQVTLSCSPISGHRSVSWYQQTPGQGLQFLFEYFSETQRNKGNFPGRFSGRQFSNSRSEMNVSTLELGDSALYLCASSPGQVRGTEAFFGQGTRLTVV.

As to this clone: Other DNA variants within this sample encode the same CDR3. CDR3 region: CASSFRRDYEQYF. CDR3 DNA sequence: TGCGCCAGCAGCTTCCGGCGGGACTACGAGCAGTACTTC. The chain employs TRBV5-1 and TRBJ2-7, with D possibly matching TRBD2 (6 bases). This CDR3 has 13 amino acids. Per the germline V gene, CDR1 is SGHRS and CDR2 is YFSETQ. V dropped 2 bases and J dropped 3 bases, with 9 bases sitting between them.

The CDR3 loop reads CASSQRSGTDTQYF. In nucleotides, the CDR3 is TGCGCCAGCAGCCAAAGGAGCGGCACAGATACGCAGTATTTT. The chain joins TRBV4-1 to TRBJ2-3, with D uncertain. The CDR3 loop spans 14 amino acids. Germline V gene data show CDR1 as MGHRA and CDR2 as YSYEKL. V was cut by 2 bases and J by 1 base, with 7 bases left in between.

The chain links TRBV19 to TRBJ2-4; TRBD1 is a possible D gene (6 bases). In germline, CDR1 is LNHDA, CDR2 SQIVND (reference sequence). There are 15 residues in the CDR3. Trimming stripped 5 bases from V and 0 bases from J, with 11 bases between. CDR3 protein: CASSFTGPAKNIQYF. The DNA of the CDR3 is TGTGCCAGTAGTTTTACAGGGCCAGCCAAAAACATTCAGTACTTC.

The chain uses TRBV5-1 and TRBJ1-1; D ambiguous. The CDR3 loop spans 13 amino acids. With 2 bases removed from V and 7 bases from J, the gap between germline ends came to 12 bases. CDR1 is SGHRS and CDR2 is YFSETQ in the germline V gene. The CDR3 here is CASSFRTELEAFF. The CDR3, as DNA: TGCGCCAGCAGCTTCCGAACCGAACTTGAAGCTTTCTTT.

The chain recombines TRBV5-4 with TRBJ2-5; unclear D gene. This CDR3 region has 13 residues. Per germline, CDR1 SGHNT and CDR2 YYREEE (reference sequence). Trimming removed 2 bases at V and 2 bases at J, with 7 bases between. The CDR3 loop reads CASSFVGQETQYF. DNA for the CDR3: TGTGCCAGCAGCTTCGTCGGTCAAGAGACCCAGTACTTC.

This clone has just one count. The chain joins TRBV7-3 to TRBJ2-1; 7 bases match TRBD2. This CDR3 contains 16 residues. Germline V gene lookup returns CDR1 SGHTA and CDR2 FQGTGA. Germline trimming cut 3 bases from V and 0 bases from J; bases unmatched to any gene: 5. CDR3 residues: CASSFTRESSYNEQFF. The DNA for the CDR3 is TGTGCCAGCAGCTTTACGCGGGAGTCCTCCTACAATGAGCAGTTCTTC. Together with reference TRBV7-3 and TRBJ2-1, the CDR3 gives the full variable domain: GAGVSQTPSNKVTEKGKYVELRCDPISGHTALYWYRQSLGQGPEFLIYFQGTGAADDSGLPNDRFFAVRPEGSVSTLKIQRTERGDSAVYLCASSFTRESSYNEQFFGPGTRLTVL.

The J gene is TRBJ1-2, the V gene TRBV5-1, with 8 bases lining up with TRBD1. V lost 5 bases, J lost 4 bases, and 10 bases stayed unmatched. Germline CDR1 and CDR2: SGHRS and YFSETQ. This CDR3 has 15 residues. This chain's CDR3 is CASRLLTGTGYGYTF. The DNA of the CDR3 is TGCGCCAGCAGGCTACTTACAGGGACAGGCTATGGCTACACCTTC.

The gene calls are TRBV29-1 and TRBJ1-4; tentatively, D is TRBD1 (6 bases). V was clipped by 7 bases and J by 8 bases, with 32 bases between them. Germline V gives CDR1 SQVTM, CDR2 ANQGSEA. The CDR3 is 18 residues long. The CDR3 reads CSAPPPPDRGGFREKLFF. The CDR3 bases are TGCAGCGCCCCCCCACCCCCGGACAGAGGTGGATTCAGGGAAAAACTGTTTTTT.

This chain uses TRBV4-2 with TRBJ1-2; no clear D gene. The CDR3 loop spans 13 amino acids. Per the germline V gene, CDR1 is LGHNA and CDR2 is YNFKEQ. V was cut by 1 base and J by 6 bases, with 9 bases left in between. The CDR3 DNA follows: TGTGCCAGCAGCCAAGTCCGAGGAAATGGCTACACCTTC. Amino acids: CASSQVRGNGYTF.

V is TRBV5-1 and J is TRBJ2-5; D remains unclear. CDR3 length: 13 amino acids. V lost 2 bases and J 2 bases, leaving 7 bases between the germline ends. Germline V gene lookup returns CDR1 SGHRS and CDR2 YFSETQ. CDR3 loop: CASSFDPQETQYF. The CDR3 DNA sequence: TGCGCCAGCAGCTTCGACCCACAAGAGACCCAGTACTTC.

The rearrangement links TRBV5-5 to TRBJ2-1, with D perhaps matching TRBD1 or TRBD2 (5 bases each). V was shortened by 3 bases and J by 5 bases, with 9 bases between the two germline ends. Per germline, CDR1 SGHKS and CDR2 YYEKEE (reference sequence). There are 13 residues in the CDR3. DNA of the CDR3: TGTGCCAGCAGCTGGATGGGACACAATGAGCAGTTCTTC. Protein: CASSWMGHNEQFF.

The DNA for the CDR3 is TGTGCCAGCCTCGGCGGGACCACCGGGGAGCTGTTTTTT. This sequence encodes CASLGGTTGELFF. This chain uses TRBV2 with TRBJ2-2; perhaps TRBD2 as D (6 bases). Germline V gene sequence: CDR1 SNHLY, CDR2 FYNNEI. The CDR3 extends over 13 amino acids. Trimming took off 8 bases at V and 4 bases at J, with 11 bases between the two ends.

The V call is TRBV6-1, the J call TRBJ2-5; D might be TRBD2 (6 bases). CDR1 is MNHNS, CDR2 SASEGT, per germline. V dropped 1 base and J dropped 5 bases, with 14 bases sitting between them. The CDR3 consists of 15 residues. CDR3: CASSEGVHAGETQYF. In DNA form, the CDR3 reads TGTGCCAGCAGTGAAGGCGTACACGCGGGGGAGACCCAGTACTTC.

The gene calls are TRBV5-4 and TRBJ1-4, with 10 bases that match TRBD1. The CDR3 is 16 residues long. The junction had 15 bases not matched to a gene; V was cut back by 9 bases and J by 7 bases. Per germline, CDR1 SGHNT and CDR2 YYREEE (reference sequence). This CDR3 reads CATSGQGVSVGEKLFF. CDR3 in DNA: TGTGCCACCTCCGGACAGGGGGTCTCAGTAGGTGAAAAACTGTTTTTT.

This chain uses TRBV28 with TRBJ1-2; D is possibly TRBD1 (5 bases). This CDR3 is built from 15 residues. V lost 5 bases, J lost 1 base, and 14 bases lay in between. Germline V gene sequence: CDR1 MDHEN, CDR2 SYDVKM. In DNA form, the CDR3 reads TGTGCCAGCAGTCTGGTGGTACAGGATAACTATGGCTACACCTTC. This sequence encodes CASSLVVQDNYGYTF.

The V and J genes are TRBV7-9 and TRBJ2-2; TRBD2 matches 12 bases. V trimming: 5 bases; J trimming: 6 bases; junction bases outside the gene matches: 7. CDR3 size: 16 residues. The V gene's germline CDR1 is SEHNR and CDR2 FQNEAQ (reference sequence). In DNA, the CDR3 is TGTGCCAGCAGCACGAGACTAGCGGGAGATCCCGGGGAGCTGTTTTTT. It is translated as CASSTRLAGDPGELFF.